A selection of T cell receptor beta chains follows, all from one sample in a study of radiotherapy plus CTLA-4 blockade in lung cancer. This table comes from immunoSEQ multiplex PCR, and its TCRdb copy is limited to in-frame clones, with some not included. This table holds 40,000 to 50,000 clones, about 81% found once. The sequenced sample was peripheral blood, obtained from a patient treated with radiotherapy plus ipilimumab. These receptor sequences come from a human donor with non-small cell lung cancer who had stable disease on radiotherapy plus ipilimumab. Both conserved end residues are part of each CDR3. A D gene is named only where the DNA matches it firmly. Only some rows state a clone size, as once, few, many or a class for expanded clones.

j_call v_call d_call clone_size cdr3_nt cdr3_aa
TRBJ2-3 TRBV4-3 TRBD2 NA TGCGCCAGCAGCCAAGATGGGCTAGCGGGAGGTGTGTATACGCAGTATTTT CASSQDGLAGGVYTQYF
TRBJ2-7 TRBV28 NA medium-sized TGTGCCAGCAGTTCCATATCAACGAGGGGGATAGGGGATTACGAGCAGTACTTC CASSSISTRGIGDYEQYF
TRBJ1-5 TRBV18 NA NA TGTGCCAGCTCACCCGGGGCTGGGGGCAATAGCAATCAGCCCCAGCATTTT CASSPGAGGNSNQPQHF
TRBJ2-1 TRBV9 TRBD2 NA TGTGCCAGCAGCAACTTAGCGGGGGCCTACAATGAGCAGTTCTTC CASSNLAGAYNEQFF
TRBJ2-7 TRBV4-1 NA few TGCGCCAGCAGCCAAGTATGGCGGAGCTCCTACGAGCAGTACTTC CASSQVWRSSYEQYF
TRBJ2-1 TRBV29-1 TRBD2 NA TGCAGCGTGGGGGCAAGCGGGAGAGTGAATGAGCAGTTCTTC CSVGASGRVNEQFF
TRBJ2-7 TRBV19 TRBD2 NA TGTGCCAGTAGTACCCTCGGACTAGCGGGAGGCGCCTACGAGCAGTACTTC CASSTLGLAGGAYEQYF
TRBJ1-2 TRBV6-1 NA NA TGTGCCAGCAGTGAAAGAGTGCGGAACGTCTATGGCTACACCTTC CASSERVRNVYGYTF
TRBJ1-3 TRBV4-3 TRBD1 NA TGCGCCAGCAGCCCACAACAGGGGGCAGATGGAAACACCATATATTTT CASSPQQGADGNTIYF
TRBJ1-4 TRBV6-6 NA few TGTGCCAGCAGTCTCCCCGGGCAGGGGTATGAAAAACTGTTTTTT CASSLPGQGYEKLFF
TRBJ2-2 TRBV14 NA NA TGTGCCAGCAGCCCCAGTTGGGCCCTCAACACCGGGGAGCTGTTTTTT CASSPSWALNTGELFF
TRBJ2-2 TRBV6-1 TRBD1 NA TGTGCCAGCAGTGAACAGGGGGACACCGGGGAGCTGTTTTTT CASSEQGDTGELFF
TRBJ1-1 TRBV19 NA NA TGTGCCAGTAGTAATAACGGGGATAACACTGAAGCTTTCTTT CASSNNGDNTEAFF
TRBJ2-1 TRBV6-4 TRBD2 NA TGTGCCAGCAGTGAACTAGCGAACACCTACAATGAGCAGTTCTTC CASSELANTYNEQFF
TRBJ2-7 TRBV18 NA NA TGTGCCAGCTCACCATCCCCAACTACCTACGAGCAGTACTTC CASSPSPTTYEQYF
TRBJ1-3 TRBV15 NA NA TGTGCCACCAGCAGAGATCGGGGGTCTGGAAACACCATATATTTT CATSRDRGSGNTIYF
TRBJ2-1 TRBV9 NA once TGTGCCAGCTCACTTTACAATGAGCAGTTCTTC CASSLYNEQFF
TRBJ2-7 TRBV9 NA NA TGTGCCAGCAGCGTAGGGGGCAGTTTGGCCTACGAGCAGTACTTC CASSVGGSLAYEQYF
TRBJ1-5 TRBV7-8 TRBD1 NA TGTGCCAGCAGCCTACAGGGGAGCAGCAATCAGCCCCAGCATTTT CASSLQGSSNQPQHF
TRBJ2-1 TRBV2 NA NA TGTGCCAGCAGTGAAAGCGGAATAGCCCCTCCCAATGAGCAGTTCTTC CASSESGIAPPNEQFF
TRBJ2-4 TRBV19 TRBD1 NA TGTGCCAGTAGTATGGTAGGGACAGTCGGAAACATTCAGTACTTC CASSMVGTVGNIQYF
TRBJ2-2 TRBV27 NA NA TGTGCCAGCAGTTCGATGGGCCCCGGGGAGCTGTTTTTT CASSSMGPGELFF
TRBJ2-5 TRBV2 NA NA TGTGCCAGCAGTGAAAACGGTAACAGGCAAGAGACCCAGTACTTC CASSENGNRQETQYF
TRBJ2-7 TRBV27 NA NA TGTGCCAGCAGTTTTTCAGGGACCTACGAGCAGTACTTC CASSFSGTYEQYF
TRBJ2-2 TRBV6-5 TRBD1 NA TGTGCCAGCAGCCTCTTGGGACAGCAGACCGGGGAGCTGTTTTTT CASSLLGQQTGELFF
TRBJ1-1 TRBV7-9 NA NA TGTGCCAGCAGTTCCGGCAGGGGCCGTCCTGAAGCTTTCTTT CASSSGRGRPEAFF
TRBJ2-1 TRBV11-2 TRBD1 NA TGTGCCAGTCTTCCGGGACAGCTTTACAATGAGCAGTTCTTC CASLPGQLYNEQFF
TRBJ2-7 TRBV11-2 NA NA TGTGCCAGCAGCTTACTCCCCCAGGGTCACGAGCAGTACTTC CASSLLPQGHEQYF
TRBJ2-1 TRBV28 TRBD1 NA TGTGCCAGCAGTCCCCCGGGGGGACAGGGGCGGCAGTTCTTC CASSPPGGQGRQFF
TRBJ2-4 TRBV4-2 NA NA TGTGCCAGCAGCCAAGTCGGGGCCAAAAACATTCAGTACTTC CASSQVGAKNIQYF
TRBJ2-7 TRBV28 NA NA TGTGCCAGCAGCCAAGGGGTGCCTTTCCCCTACGAGCAGTACTTC CASSQGVPFPYEQYF
TRBJ2-6 TRBV15 TRBD1 NA TGTGCCACCAGCAGAGGGGACAGGGTCGCGACTGGGGCCAACGTCCTGACTTTC CATSRGDRVATGANVLTF
TRBJ1-2 TRBV7-9 NA NA TGTGCCAGCAGCGCAGGACAGTATGGCTACACCTTC CASSAGQYGYTF
TRBJ1-5 TRBV6-6 NA NA TGTGCCAGCAGTTTCGGTAGCAATCAGCCCCAGCATTTT CASSFGSNQPQHF
TRBJ2-4 TRBV5-8 TRBD2 NA TGTGCCAGCACGAAAGTGGGGAGGGTAAACATTCAGTACTTC CASTKVGRVNIQYF
TRBJ2-3 TRBV5-6 NA NA TGTGCCAGCAGTTTTAGCCGGGATACGCAGTATTTT CASSFSRDTQYF
TRBJ2-2 TRBV7-3 NA NA TGTGCCAGCAGCTTAGTGGCCAGGCAGAACACCGGGGAGCTGTTTTTT CASSLVARQNTGELFF
TRBJ2-5 TRBV19 NA few TGTGCCAGTAGTATGCAGGGAAGGGAGACCCAGTACTTC CASSMQGRETQYF
TRBJ2-3 TRBV5-8 NA NA TGTGCCAGCAGCTTGCCGGGAACAGATACGCAGTATTTT CASSLPGTDTQYF
TRBJ1-5 TRBV10-3 NA NA TGTGCCATCAGTGAGTCCCCGAGCAATCAGCCCCAGCATTTT CAISESPSNQPQHF
TRBJ2-5 TRBV19 TRBD2 NA TGTGCCAGTAGTCCTCGGGTAGCGGGGCTTCAAGAGACCCAGTACTTC CASSPRVAGLQETQYF
TRBJ2-2 TRBV7-9 NA NA TGTGCCACGAGGAAAGGGGGGAACACCGGGGAGCTGTTTTTT CATRKGGNTGELFF
TRBJ2-1 TRBV30 TRBD2 NA TGTGCCTGGAGTTTACTAGCGGCTTACAATGAGCAGTTCTTC CAWSLLAAYNEQFF